This T cell receptor beta chain was captured in a study of regulatory T cells in long-lasting Graves disease. Arm-PCR of CDR3 regions and iRepertoire HTBI primers were the basis on which TCR beta libraries were built. One entry per CDR3 protein, called by TCRdb with MiXCR from the multiplex PCR reads. The sample lists approximately 230,000 distinct CDR3 sequences, around 18% occurring once. Time point in this sample: newly diagnosed GD, antithyroid drugs for less than 3 months. Generation of the TCR library employed RNA extracted from PBMCs. This clonotype was picked up many times. The CDR3 consists of 13 residues. V lost 1 base to trimming and J lost 9 bases; unmatched junction nucleotides: 2. Germline lookup yields CDR1 LNHNV and CDR2 YYDKDF (reference sequence).

The chain combines TRBV15 with TRBJ2-1; 8 nucleotides match TRBD2. Sequences were derived from peripheral blood mononuclear cells (PBMCs), sampled at new diagnosis, from a patient treated with antithyroid drugs. The TCR originated in a female donor with Graves disease. CDR3 nucleotides: TGTGCCACCAGCAGAGGGGCGGGAGGTGAGCAGTTCTTC. Protein sequence: CATSRGAGGEQFF.